One TCR beta chain is described in this entry. The antigen is not known. TCRdb called the 5' RACE reads again in MiXCR, with one record for every CDR3 protein. The sample includes tens of thousands of distinct CDR3 sequences, about an eighth of them seen just once. The data were taken from a study of spatial heterogeneity in lung cancer. Looking at the study overall: Raw reads showed each unique TCR and UMI combination turning up more than ten times on average. General study findings and limits: Ubiquitous expanded tumor TCRs appeared in blood more at resection than follow-up.

The time point is: sample taken at primary tumor resection. From tumor, nontumor lung or frozen PBMC, whole RNA was taken unsorted for sequencing. The clonotype comes from a male donor with early-stage non-small cell lung cancer. The sample in question was PBMCs, obtained at surgery.

CDR3 sequence reads: CSASVSYNEQFF. The CDR3 DNA reads TGCAGTGCTAGTGTCTCCTACAATGAGCAGTTCTTC. V is TRBV20-1 and J is TRBJ2-1; no definite D call. The germline V gene encodes CDR1 DFQATT and CDR2 SNEGSKA (reference sequence). The CDR3 covers 12 residues. Trimming removed 3 bases from V and 0 bases from J, with 3 bases in between.